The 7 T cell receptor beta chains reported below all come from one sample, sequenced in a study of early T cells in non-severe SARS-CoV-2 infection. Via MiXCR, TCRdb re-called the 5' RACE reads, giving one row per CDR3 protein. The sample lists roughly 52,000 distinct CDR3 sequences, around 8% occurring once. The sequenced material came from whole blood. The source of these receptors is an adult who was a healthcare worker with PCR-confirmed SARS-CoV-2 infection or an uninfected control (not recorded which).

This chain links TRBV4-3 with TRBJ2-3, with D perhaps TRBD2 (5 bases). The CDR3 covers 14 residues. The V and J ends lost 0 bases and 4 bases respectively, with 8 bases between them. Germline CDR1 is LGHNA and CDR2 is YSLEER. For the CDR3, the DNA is TGCGCCAGCAGCCAAGATCTAGCCCCAGATACGCAGTATTTT. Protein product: CASSQDLAPDTQYF.

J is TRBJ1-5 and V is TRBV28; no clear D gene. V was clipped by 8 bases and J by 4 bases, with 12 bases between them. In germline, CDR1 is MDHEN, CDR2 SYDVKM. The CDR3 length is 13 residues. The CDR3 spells CASSAGRNQPQHF. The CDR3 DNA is TGTGCCAGCTCAGCCGGACGGAATCAGCCCCAGCATTTT.

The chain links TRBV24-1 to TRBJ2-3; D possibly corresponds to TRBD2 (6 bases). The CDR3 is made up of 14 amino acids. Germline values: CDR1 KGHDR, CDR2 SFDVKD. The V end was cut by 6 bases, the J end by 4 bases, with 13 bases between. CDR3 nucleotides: TGTGCCACCAGTCCCGGGAGATGGCCAGATACGCAGTATTTT. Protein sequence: CATSPGRWPDTQYF.

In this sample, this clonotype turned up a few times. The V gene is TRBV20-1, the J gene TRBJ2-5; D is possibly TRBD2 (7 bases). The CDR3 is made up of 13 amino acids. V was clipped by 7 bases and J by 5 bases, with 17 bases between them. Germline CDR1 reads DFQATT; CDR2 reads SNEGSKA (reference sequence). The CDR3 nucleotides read TGCAGTGTCGCGGGGAGGGGGTTGGAGACCCAGTACTTC. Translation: CSVAGRGLETQYF.

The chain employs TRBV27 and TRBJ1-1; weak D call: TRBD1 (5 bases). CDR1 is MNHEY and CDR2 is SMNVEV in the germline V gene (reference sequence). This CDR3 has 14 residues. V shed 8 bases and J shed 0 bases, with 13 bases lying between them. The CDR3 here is CASGAAKMNTEAFF. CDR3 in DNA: TGTGCCAGCGGGGCGGCAAAAATGAACACTGAAGCTTTCTTT.

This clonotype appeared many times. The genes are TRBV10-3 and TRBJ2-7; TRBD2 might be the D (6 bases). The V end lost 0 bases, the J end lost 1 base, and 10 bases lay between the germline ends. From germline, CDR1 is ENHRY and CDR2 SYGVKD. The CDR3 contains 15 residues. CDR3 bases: TGTGCCATCAGTGAGTCTGGCGGGGTTTCCTACGAGCAGTACTTC. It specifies CAISESGGVSYEQYF.

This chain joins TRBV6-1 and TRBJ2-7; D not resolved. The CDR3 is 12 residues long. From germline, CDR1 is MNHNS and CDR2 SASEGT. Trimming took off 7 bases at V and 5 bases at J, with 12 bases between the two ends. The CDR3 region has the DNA TGTGCCAGCATCGACCTGCTCGACGAGCAGTACTTC. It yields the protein CASIDLLDEQYF.